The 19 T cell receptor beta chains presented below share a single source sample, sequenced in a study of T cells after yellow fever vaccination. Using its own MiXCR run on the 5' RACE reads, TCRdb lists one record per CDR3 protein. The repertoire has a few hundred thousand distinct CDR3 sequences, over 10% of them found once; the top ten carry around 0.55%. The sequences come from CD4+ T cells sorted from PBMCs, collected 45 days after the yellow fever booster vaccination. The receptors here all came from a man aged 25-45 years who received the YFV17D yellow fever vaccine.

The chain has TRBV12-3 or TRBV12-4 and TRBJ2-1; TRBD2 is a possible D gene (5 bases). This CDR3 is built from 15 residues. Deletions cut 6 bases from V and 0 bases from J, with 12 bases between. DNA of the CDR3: TGTGCCAGCAGCCAGAGCGGAGCCTCCTACAATGAGCAGTTCTTC. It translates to CASSQSGASYNEQFF.

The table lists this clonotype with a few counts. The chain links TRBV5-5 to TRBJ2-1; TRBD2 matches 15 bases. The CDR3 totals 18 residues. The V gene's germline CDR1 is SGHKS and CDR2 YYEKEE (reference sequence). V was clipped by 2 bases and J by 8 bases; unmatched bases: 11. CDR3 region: CASSFARTSGRAVDEQFF. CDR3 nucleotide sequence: TGTGCCAGCAGCTTTGCCCGGACTAGCGGGAGGGCCGTAGATGAGCAGTTCTTC.

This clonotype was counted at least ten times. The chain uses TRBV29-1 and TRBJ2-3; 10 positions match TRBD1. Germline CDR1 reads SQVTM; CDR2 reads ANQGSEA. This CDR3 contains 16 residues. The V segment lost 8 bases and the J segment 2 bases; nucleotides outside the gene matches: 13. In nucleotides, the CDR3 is TGCAGCCCAACCTTGTGGACAGGGGGGCTCACAGATACGCAGTATTTT. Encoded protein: CSPTLWTGGLTDTQYF.

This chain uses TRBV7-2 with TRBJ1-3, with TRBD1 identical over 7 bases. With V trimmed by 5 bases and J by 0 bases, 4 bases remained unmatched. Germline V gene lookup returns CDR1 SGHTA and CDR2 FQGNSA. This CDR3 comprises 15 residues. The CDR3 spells CASSRQGASGNTIYF. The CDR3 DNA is TGTGCCAGCAGCCGACAGGGCGCCTCTGGAAACACCATATATTTT.

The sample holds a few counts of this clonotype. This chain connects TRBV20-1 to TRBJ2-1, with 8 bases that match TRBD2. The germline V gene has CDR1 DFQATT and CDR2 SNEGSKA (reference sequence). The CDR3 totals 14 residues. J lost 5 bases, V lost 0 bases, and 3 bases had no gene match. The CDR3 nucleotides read TGCAGTGCTAGAGATCAGCGGGGGAACAATGAGCAGTTCTTC. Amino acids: CSARDQRGNNEQFF.

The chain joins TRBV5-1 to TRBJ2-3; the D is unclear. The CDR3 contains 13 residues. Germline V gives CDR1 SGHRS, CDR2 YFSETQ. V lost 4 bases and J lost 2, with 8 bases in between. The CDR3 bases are TGCGCCAGCAGCATCCCACCCACAGATACGCAGTATTTT. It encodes CASSIPPTDTQYF.

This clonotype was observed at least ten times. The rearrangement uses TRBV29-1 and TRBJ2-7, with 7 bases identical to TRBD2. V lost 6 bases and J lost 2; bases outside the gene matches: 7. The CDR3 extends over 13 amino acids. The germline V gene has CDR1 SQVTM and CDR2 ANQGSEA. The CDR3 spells CSVRGRATYEQYF. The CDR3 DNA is TGCAGCGTACGGGGGAGGGCAACCTACGAGCAGTACTTC.

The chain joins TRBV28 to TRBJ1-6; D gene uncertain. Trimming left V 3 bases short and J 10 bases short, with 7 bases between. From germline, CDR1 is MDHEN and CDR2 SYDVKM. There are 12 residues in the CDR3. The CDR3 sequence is CASSFWGSPLHF. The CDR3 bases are TGTGCCAGCAGTTTTTGGGGATCACCCCTCCACTTT. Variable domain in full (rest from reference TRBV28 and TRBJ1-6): DVKVTQSSRYLVKRTGEKVFLECVQDMDHENMFWYRQDPGLGLRLIYFSYDVKMKEKGDIPEGYSVSREKKERFSLILESASTNQTSMYLCASSFWGSPLHFGNGTRLTVT.

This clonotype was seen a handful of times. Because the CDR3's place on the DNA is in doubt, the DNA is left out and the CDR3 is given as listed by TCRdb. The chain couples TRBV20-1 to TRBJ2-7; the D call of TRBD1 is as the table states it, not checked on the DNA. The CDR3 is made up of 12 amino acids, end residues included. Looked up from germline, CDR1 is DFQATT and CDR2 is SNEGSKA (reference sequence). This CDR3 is CSAVSGPDEQYF.

For the CDR3, the DNA is TGTGCCAGCAGCTTAGAAGGGACAGGGGATTCACCCCTCCACTTT. This codes for CASSLEGTGDSPLHF. The V call is TRBV7-9, the J call TRBJ1-6, with 10 positions matching TRBD1. Per the germline V gene, CDR1 is SEHNR and CDR2 is FQNEAQ (reference sequence). The CDR3 spans 15 residues. The V gene end was trimmed by 1 base and the J gene end by 8 bases; junction bases not matched to a gene: 2.

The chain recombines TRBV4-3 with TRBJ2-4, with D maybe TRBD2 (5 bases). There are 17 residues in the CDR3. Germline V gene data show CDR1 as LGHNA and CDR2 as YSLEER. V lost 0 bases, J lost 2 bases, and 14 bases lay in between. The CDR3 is CASSQDPAGGSKNIQYF. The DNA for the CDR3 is TGCGCCAGCAGCCAAGATCCCGCGGGCGGCTCCAAAAACATTCAGTACTTC.

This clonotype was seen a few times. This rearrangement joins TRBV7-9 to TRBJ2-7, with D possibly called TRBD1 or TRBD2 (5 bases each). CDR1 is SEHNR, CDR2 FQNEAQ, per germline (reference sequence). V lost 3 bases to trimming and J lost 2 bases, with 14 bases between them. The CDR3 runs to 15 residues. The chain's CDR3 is CASSFGTTEPYEQYF. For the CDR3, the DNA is TGTGCCAGCAGCTTTGGGACCACCGAACCCTACGAGCAGTACTTC.

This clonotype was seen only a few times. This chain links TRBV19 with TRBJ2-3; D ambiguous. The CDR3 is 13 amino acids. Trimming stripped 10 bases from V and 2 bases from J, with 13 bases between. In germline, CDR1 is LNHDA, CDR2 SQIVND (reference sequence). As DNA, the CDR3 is TGTGCCATCGCCTGGGGAAACACAGATACGCAGTATTTT. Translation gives CAIAWGNTDTQYF. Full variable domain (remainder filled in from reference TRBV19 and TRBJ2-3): DGGITQSPKYLFRKEGQNVTLSCEQNLNHDAMYWYRQDPGQGLRLIYYSQIVNDFQKGDIAEGYSVSREKKESFPLTVTSAQKNPTAFYLCAIAWGNTDTQYFGPGTRLTVL.

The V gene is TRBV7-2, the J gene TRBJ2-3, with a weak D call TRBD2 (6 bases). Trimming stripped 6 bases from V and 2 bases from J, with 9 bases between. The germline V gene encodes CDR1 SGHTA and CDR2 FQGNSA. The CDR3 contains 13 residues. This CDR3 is CASRAGTTDTQYF. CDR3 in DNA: TGTGCCAGCAGGGCGGGGACCACAGATACGCAGTATTTT.

Here the CDR3 reads CASSESTRAVLSGAFF. The DNA of the CDR3 is TGCGCCAGCAGTGAGTCGACTCGGGCGGTCCTTAGTGGAGCTTTCTTT. This chain joins TRBV10-2 and TRBJ1-1; D not resolved. V lost 0 bases and J lost 10, with 21 bases in between. CDR1 and CDR2 from the germline V gene are WSHSY and SAAADI. CDR3 length equals 16 residues.

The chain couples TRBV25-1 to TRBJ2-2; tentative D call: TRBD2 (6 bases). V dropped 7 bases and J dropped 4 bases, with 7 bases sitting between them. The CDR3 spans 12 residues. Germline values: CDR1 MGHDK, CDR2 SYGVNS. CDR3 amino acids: CASTGSTGELFF. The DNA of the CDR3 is TGTGCCAGCACCGGGAGCACCGGGGAGCTGTTTTTT.

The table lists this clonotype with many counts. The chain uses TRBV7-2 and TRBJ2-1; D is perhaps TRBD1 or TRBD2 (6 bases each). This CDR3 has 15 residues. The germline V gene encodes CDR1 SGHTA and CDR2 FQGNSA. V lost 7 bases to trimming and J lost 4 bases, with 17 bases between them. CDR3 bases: TGTGCCAGCACCCGATCAGGGGACTTGTACAATGAGCAGTTCTTC. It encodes CASTRSGDLYNEQFF.

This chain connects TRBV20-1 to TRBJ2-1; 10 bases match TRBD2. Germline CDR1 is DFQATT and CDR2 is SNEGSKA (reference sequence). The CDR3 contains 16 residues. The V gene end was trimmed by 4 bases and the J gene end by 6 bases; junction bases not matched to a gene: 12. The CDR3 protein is CSAKPGLASRGNEQFF. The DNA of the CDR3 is TGCAGTGCTAAACCGGGACTAGCGAGCCGTGGCAATGAGCAGTTCTTC.

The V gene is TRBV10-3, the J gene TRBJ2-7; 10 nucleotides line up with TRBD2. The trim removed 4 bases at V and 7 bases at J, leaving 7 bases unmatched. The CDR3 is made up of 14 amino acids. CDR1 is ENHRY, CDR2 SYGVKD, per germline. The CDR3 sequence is CAISGLAGAGEQYF. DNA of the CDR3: TGTGCCATCAGTGGGCTAGCGGGAGCAGGAGAGCAGTACTTC.